Listed below are T cell receptor beta chains from one sample, sequenced in a study of control samples from healthy donors and cancer patients. The protocol was immunoSEQ multiplex PCR, while the TCRdb copy is restricted to in-frame clones and leaves out a portion. This table has about 170,000 clones, 85% to 95% appearing once. Sequencing was performed on blood. These receptors were taken from a woman aged 60-75 years in good health. CDR3s include the opening cysteine and the closing phenylalanine or tryptophan. D genes are given only for firm matches. Clone size appears in some rows only: once, few, many, or a class for an expanded clone.

CDR3aa	CDR3nt	d_gene	v_gene	j_gene	abundance
CAISNAYEQYF	TGTGCCATCAGTAACGCCTACGAGCAGTACTTC	-	TRBV10-3	TRBJ2-7	-
CASSQVNRGEQYF	TGTGCCAGCAGCCAAGTTAACCGGGGCGAGCAGTACTTC	-	TRBV14	TRBJ2-7	-
CASSAGTRTYQPQHF	TGTGCCAGCAGTGCAGGGACAAGGACATATCAGCCCCAGCATTTT	-	TRBV2	TRBJ1-5	-
CASSQDSLAGGGAKNIQYF	TGCGCCAGCAGCCAAGATTCGTTGGCGGGGGGCGGGGCCAAAAACATTCAGTACTTC	TRBD2	TRBV4-1	TRBJ2-4	few
CASSRPRAQETQYF	TGTGCCAGCAGCCGCCCCCGGGCGCAAGAGACCCAGTACTTC	-	TRBV7-6	TRBJ2-5	-
CASRAGNDQPQHF	TGCGCCAGCAGGGCAGGGAATGATCAGCCCCAGCATTTT	-	TRBV5-1	TRBJ1-5	-
CASGGNKLKPTLGTEAFF	TGTGCCAGTGGAGGGAACAAACTCAAGCCAACGCTGGGGACTGAAGCTTTCTTT	-	TRBV19	TRBJ1-1	-
CASIRQGNYGYTF	TGTGCCAGCATTAGGCAGGGGAACTATGGCTACACCTTC	-	TRBV12-3/TRBV12-4	TRBJ1-2	-
CASTPNPQGRLITDTQYF	TGTGCCAGCACCCCGAACCCCCAAGGACGGCTGATCACAGATACGCAGTATTTT	-	TRBV5-4	TRBJ2-3	-
CASSSMSGEGGYTF	TGTGCCAGCAGCTCTATGTCGGGAGAGGGGGGCTACACCTTC	-	TRBV7-3	TRBJ1-2	-
CASSQFRYNEQFF	TGCGCCAGCAGCCAGTTCAGGTACAATGAGCAGTTCTTC	-	TRBV4-3	TRBJ2-1	-
CASSVVSPTDTQYF	TGTGCCAGCAGCGTAGTGAGTCCCACAGATACGCAGTATTTT	-	TRBV9	TRBJ2-3	-
CASSEWVGYEQYF	TGTGCCAGCAGTGAATGGGTGGGATACGAGCAGTACTTC	-	TRBV25-1	TRBJ2-7	once
CASSYPGTAYEQYF	TGCGCCAGCAGCTATCCAGGGACCGCCTACGAGCAGTACTTC	-	TRBV5-1	TRBJ2-7	once
CASSIQVGGPYGYTF	TGTGCCAGTAGTATCCAAGTAGGGGGCCCATATGGCTACACCTTC	TRBD1	TRBV19	TRBJ1-2	-
CASRSVRDTEQYF	TGTGCCAGCAGGTCGGTCAGGGACACCGAGCAGTACTTC	-	TRBV6-5	TRBJ2-7	-
CASSILAGGLPEAFF	TGTGCCAGTAGTATCCTGGCAGGGGGTCTCCCTGAAGCTTTCTTT	TRBD1	TRBV19	TRBJ1-1	-